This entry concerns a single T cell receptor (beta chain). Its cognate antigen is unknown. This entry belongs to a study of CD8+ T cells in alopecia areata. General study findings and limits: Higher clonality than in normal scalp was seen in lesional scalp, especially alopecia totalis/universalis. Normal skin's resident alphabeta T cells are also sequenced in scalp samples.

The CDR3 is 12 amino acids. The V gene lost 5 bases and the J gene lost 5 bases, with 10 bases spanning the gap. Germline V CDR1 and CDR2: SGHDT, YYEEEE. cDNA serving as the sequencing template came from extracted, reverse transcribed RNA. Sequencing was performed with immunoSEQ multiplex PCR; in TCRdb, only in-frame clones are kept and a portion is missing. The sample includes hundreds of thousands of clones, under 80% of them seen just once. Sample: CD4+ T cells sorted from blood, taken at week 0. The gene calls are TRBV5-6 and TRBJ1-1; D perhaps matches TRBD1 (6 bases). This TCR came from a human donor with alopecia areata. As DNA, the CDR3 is TGTGCCAGCAGTTTAGACAGGACTGAAGCTTTCTTT. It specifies CASSLDRTEAFF.